This T cell receptor (beta chain) was documented in a study of identical twins. Looked up from germline, CDR1 is SNHLY and CDR2 is FYNNEI. The CDR3 spans 14 residues. Trimming cost V 3 bases and J 8 bases, with 14 bases left between them. From the 5' RACE reads, TCRdb called clonotypes with MiXCR, one entry per CDR3 protein. Of approximately 700,000 distinct CDR3 sequences in the sample, around 5.7% are singletons; the top ten hold roughly 2%. The genes are TRBV2 and TRBJ2-1; D is uncertain. The sample consisted of naive T cells sorted from blood. This clonotype was obtained from a man younger than 35 in good health. CDR3 nucleotide sequence: TGTGCCAGCAGTGACCTTGTGCGGCTCGATGAGCAGTTCTTC. This translates into CASSDLVRLDEQFF.